The 31 T cell receptor beta chains below come from one sample, sequenced in a study of spatial heterogeneity in lung cancer (dated by TCRdb to the late 2010s). Library generation was performed with 5' RACE. Sequenced on a NextSeq 500. TCRdb passed the public sequencing reads through fastp at Q25 and MiXCR, retaining productive beta sequences. Each entry is one CDR3 protein sequence, shown with its most common DNA and genes. Within this sample are about 3,600 distinct CDR3 sequences, with over 14% of them counted one time only. The leading ten clones occupy 23% of the sample. Broader findings and caveats from the paper: The number of expanded intratumoral alpha and beta TCRs correlated with the tumor nonsynonymous mutation count.

These receptors are not linked to any known antigen. The sample's time point, from its label and the paper: sample taken at primary tumor resection. The input for sequencing was lung tumor tissue, taken at surgery. All receptors derive from a female donor with early-stage non-small cell lung cancer.

This clonotype is termed medium-sized (0.01 to 0.1%). This sequence joins TRBV20-1 and TRBJ1-6; the match to TRBD1 covers 7 bases. The V gene's germline CDR1 is DFQATT and CDR2 SNEGSKA (reference sequence). V was pared by 3 bases and J by 0 bases, with 5 bases of the junction left unmatched. The CDR3 has 16 residues. The CDR3 nucleotides read TGCAGTGCTAGGGACAGGTTAAGCTCCTATAATTCACCCCTCCACTTT. Encoded protein: CSARDRLSSYNSPLHF.

This rearrangement joins TRBV12-3 or TRBV12-4 to TRBJ2-7, with 7 bases fitting TRBD2. The CDR3 contains 15 residues. V dropped 6 bases and J dropped 0; count of bases not matched to a gene: 8. The CDR3 loop reads CASRRSAGHSYEQYF. Here the CDR3 DNA reads TGTGCCAGCAGAAGATCAGCGGGGCACTCCTACGAGCAGTACTTC.

This clonotype is medium-sized (0.01 to 0.1%) in the sample. CDR3 coding DNA: TGTGCCAGCAGGAACCTGGACAGGATAGCTGGAAACACCATATATTTT. Translated: CASRNLDRIAGNTIYF. The chain combines TRBV12-3 or TRBV12-4 with TRBJ1-3; 7 nucleotides align to TRBD1. The CDR3 contains 16 residues. Germline trimming cut 6 bases from V and 2 bases from J; bases unmatched to any gene: 10.

Sample share makes this clonotype medium-sized (0.01 to 0.1%). The genes are TRBV15 and TRBJ2-5; D is unresolved. Germline CDR1 LNHNV, CDR2 YYDKDF (reference sequence). There are 14 residues in the CDR3. V lost 1 base and J 1 base, leaving 7 bases between the germline ends. CDR3 region: CATSRARSQETQYF. CDR3 nucleotides: TGTGCCACCAGCAGAGCCCGGTCCCAAGAGACCCAGTACTTC.

Relative to its sample, this clonotype is medium-sized. V and J are TRBV27 and TRBJ2-1; D is possibly TRBD1 (6 bases). Germline lookup yields CDR1 MNHEY and CDR2 SMNVEV (reference sequence). The CDR3 totals 14 residues. The V end was cut by 5 bases, the J end by 4 bases, with 12 bases between. CDR3 DNA sequence: TGTGCCAGCAGTCTAAGGCAGGGGTACAATGAGCAGTTCTTC. It is translated as CASSLRQGYNEQFF.

This clonotype came up once. This chain connects TRBV5-1 to TRBJ2-5, with 12 bases aligning to TRBD2. V dropped 4 bases and J dropped 7; count of bases not matched to a gene: 17. In germline, CDR1 is SGHRS, CDR2 YFSETQ. This CDR3 has 18 amino acids. CDR3 bases: TGCGCCAGCAGCCTCAGACTAGCGGGGGCATCAACCCAGGGGACCCAGTACTTC. Its translation is CASSLRLAGASTQGTQYF. Supplemented by reference TRBV5-1 and TRBJ2-5, the full variable domain reads KAGVTQTPRYLIKTRGQQVTLSCSPISGHRSVSWYQQTPGQGLQFLFEYFSETQRNKGNFPGRFSGRQFSNSRSEMNVSTLELGDSALYLCASSLRLAGASTQGTQYFGPGTRLLVL.

The chain combines TRBV29-1 with TRBJ2-1; possible D gene TRBD1, 6 bases. CDR1 is SQVTM, CDR2 ANQGSEA, per germline. V was trimmed by 3 bases and J by 2 bases, leaving 17 bases between them. The CDR3 has 16 residues. The CDR3, as DNA: TGCAGCGTTGAGGGGGACCAGGGGTTCCCCTACAATGAGCAGTTCTTC. It translates to CSVEGDQGFPYNEQFF.

The V and J genes are TRBV3-1 and TRBJ2-5; D unresolved. V lost 4 bases and J 4 bases, leaving 13 bases between the germline ends. The germline gives CDR1 LGHDT, CDR2 YNNKEL (reference sequence). CDR3 size: 14 residues. CDR3 protein: CASSRRNEGETQYF. The CDR3 nucleotides are TGTGCCAGCAGCCGACGAAATGAAGGAGAGACCCAGTACTTC.

By its share, this clonotype is large. V is TRBV5-6 and J is TRBJ1-5, with D unclear. V gave up 3 bases and J gave up 4 bases, with 14 bases separating them. The V gene's germline CDR1 is SGHDT and CDR2 YYEEEE. CDR3 length: 15 residues. CDR3 in amino acids: CASSSIRVRNQPQHF. The CDR3 bases are TGTGCCAGCAGCTCCATCCGGGTCCGAAATCAGCCCCAGCATTTT.

This clonotype is deemed medium-sized. This sequence joins TRBV6-1 and TRBJ1-1; D remains unclear. This CDR3 is built from 15 residues. V lost 4 bases and J lost 2, with 14 bases in between. Germline values: CDR1 MNHNS, CDR2 SASEGT. CDR3 sequence reads: CASSVRARPNTEAFF. The CDR3 DNA reads as TGTGCCAGCAGTGTAAGAGCCCGTCCAAACACTGAAGCTTTCTTT.

This clonotype is judged medium-sized. The chain combines TRBV5-1 with TRBJ1-2, with D maybe TRBD1 (5 bases). This CDR3 contains 14 residues. The germline gives CDR1 SGHRS, CDR2 YFSETQ. Trimming left V 0 bases short and J 3 bases short, with 9 bases between. As DNA, the CDR3 is TGCGCCAGCAGCTTGGCTGTAGGGGACTATGGCTACACCTTC. It codes for CASSLAVGDYGYTF.

The genes are TRBV5-1 and TRBJ1-2, with D maybe TRBD1 (5 bases). CDR1 is SGHRS, CDR2 YFSETQ, per germline. V lost 1 base to trimming and J lost 3 bases, with 22 bases between them. The CDR3 consists of 18 residues. The CDR3 nucleotides read TGCGCCAGCAGCTTGCCTGGGGCGGAGGGCAGGGAGTACTATGGCTACACCTTC. This sequence encodes CASSLPGAEGREYYGYTF.

By its share, this clonotype is medium-sized. CDR3 DNA: TGTGCCAGCAGCACACCCTGGACAGGCACAGATACGCAGTATTTT. This encodes CASSTPWTGTDTQYF. The chain links TRBV21-1 to TRBJ2-3; TRBD1 is the table's D call and was not checked against the DNA. TRBV21-1 is a pseudogene. The CDR3 covers 15 residues.

In its sample, this clonotype was seen many times. This chain links TRBV12-3 or TRBV12-4 with TRBJ1-5; 8 nucleotides match TRBD1. The CDR3 sequence is 14 residues long. Trimming took 6 bases from V and 5 from J; bases not matched to a gene: 6. The CDR3 reads CASSLTGGDQPQHF. CDR3 bases: TGTGCCAGCAGCCTAACAGGGGGGGATCAGCCCCAGCATTTT.

The J gene is TRBJ1-6, the V gene TRBV6-6; D ambiguous. The V end lost 3 bases, the J end lost 6 bases, and 3 bases lay between the germline ends. Germline V lookup: CDR1 MNHNY, CDR2 SVGAGI (reference sequence). This CDR3 has 12 residues. In nucleotides, the CDR3 is TGTGCCAGCAGTTATTTTAATTCACCCCTCCACTTT. It encodes CASSYFNSPLHF.

By proportion, this clonotype is medium-sized. The chain combines TRBV5-1 with TRBJ2-7; D ambiguous. The germline V gene encodes CDR1 SGHRS and CDR2 YFSETQ. Trimming left V 1 base short and J 5 bases short, with 4 bases between. The CDR3 length is 11 residues. DNA of the CDR3: TGCGCCAGCAGCTTGCACCACGAGCAGTACTTC. Protein sequence: CASSLHHEQYF.

This clonotype is medium-sized. V and J are TRBV30 and TRBJ2-3, with a tentative D call TRBD2 (6 bases). CDR1 is GTSNPN, CDR2 SVGIG, per germline (reference sequence). The ends were cut back, 5 bases at V and 10 bases at J, with 13 bases in the middle. This CDR3 is 11 amino acids long. CDR3 region: CAWYLGGSQYF. In nucleotides, the CDR3 is TGTGCCTGGTATTTGGGGGGATCGCAGTATTTT.

This clonotype was seen repeatedly, ten times or more. The chain links TRBV11-2 to TRBJ2-5; 7 nucleotides align to TRBD1. Germline-derived CDR1 and CDR2 are SGHAT and FQNNGV. V lost 1 base, J lost 0 bases, and 2 bases stayed unmatched. This CDR3 comprises 15 residues. CDR3 in DNA: TGTGCCAGCAGCTTAGGGGACAGAGACCAAGAGACCCAGTACTTC. This encodes CASSLGDRDQETQYF.

By sample fraction, this clonotype is medium-sized. This chain uses TRBV7-2 with TRBJ2-1, with D uncertain. This CDR3 contains 12 residues. V lost 2 bases and J lost 5, with 4 bases in between. CDR1 is SGHTA, CDR2 FQGNSA, per germline. This chain's CDR3 is CASSLTNNEQFF. The CDR3 bases are TGTGCCAGCAGCTTAACCAACAATGAGCAGTTCTTC.

The rearrangement links TRBV29-1 to TRBJ1-1, with 7 nucleotides matching TRBD1. V shed 6 bases, J shed 0 bases, and the junction held 1 base outside the gene matches. This CDR3 region has 12 residues. Germline assignment: CDR1 SQVTM and CDR2 ANQGSEA. CDR3 DNA sequence: TGCAGCGTGGGACAGCTGAACACTGAAGCTTTCTTT. This translates into CSVGQLNTEAFF. Using reference TRBV29-1 and TRBJ1-1 for the parts outside the CDR3, the full variable domain is SAVISQKPSRDICQRGTSLTIQCQVDSQVTMMFWYRQQPGQSLTLIATANQGSEATYESGFVIDKFPISRPNLTFSTLTVSNMSPEDSSIYLCSVGQLNTEAFFGQGTRLTVV.

This clonotype was counted many times. This chain joins TRBV20-1 and TRBJ1-4, with 7 bases matching TRBD1. CDR1 is DFQATT, CDR2 SNEGSKA, per germline (reference sequence). This CDR3 is 16 amino acids long. Trimming cost V 0 bases and J 7 bases; bases outside gene matches: 11. The CDR3 sequence: CSARDLFEGAREKLFF. The DNA of the CDR3 is TGCAGTGCTAGAGATTTGTTTGAGGGGGCGCGTGAAAAACTGTTTTTT.

Ten or more counts support this clonotype. J is TRBJ2-2 and V is TRBV19, with TRBD2 matching 7 bases. In germline, CDR1 is LNHDA, CDR2 SQIVND (reference sequence). Trimming took 4 bases from V and 2 from J; bases not matched to a gene: 4. The CDR3 loop spans 15 amino acids. The CDR3 sequence is CASSKLARNTGELFF. The CDR3 nucleotides are TGTGCCAGTAGTAAACTAGCGCGAAACACCGGGGAGCTGTTTTTT. Based on the CDR3 plus reference TRBV19 and TRBJ2-2, the full variable domain is DGGITQSPKYLFRKEGQNVTLSCEQNLNHDAMYWYRQDPGQGLRLIYYSQIVNDFQKGDIAEGYSVSREKKESFPLTVTSAQKNPTAFYLCASSKLARNTGELFFGEGSRLTVL.

The chain links TRBV12-3 or TRBV12-4 to TRBJ2-3; TRBD2 is a possible D gene (5 bases). This CDR3 region has 13 residues. Trimming removed 5 bases at V and 6 bases at J, with 12 bases between. The DNA of the CDR3 is TGTGCCAGCAGTCAAACTAGTGCGGATACGCAGTATTTT. Protein product: CASSQTSADTQYF.

The rearrangement links TRBV20-1 to TRBJ1-1; a weak D match, TRBD1 (6 bases). The ends were cut back, 3 bases at V and 5 bases at J, with 19 bases in the middle. Germline assignment: CDR1 DFQATT and CDR2 SNEGSKA (reference sequence). This CDR3 is built from 15 residues. CDR3 amino acids: CSASPGGRGQTEAFF. The CDR3 region has the DNA TGCAGTGCTAGCCCCGGAGGCCGGGGGCAAACTGAAGCTTTCTTT.

This clonotype is termed medium-sized. The CDR3 region has the DNA TGCAGTGCTAGCCAAGGGGGGCGCTTAAATGGCTACACCTTC. Protein product: CSASQGGRLNGYTF. This chain connects TRBV20-1 to TRBJ1-2; D is perhaps TRBD1 (6 bases). This CDR3 is built from 14 residues. Germline CDR1 DFQATT, CDR2 SNEGSKA (reference sequence). The V end was cut by 3 bases, the J end by 6 bases, with 17 bases between.

This clonotype was observed many times. This rearrangement joins TRBV28 to TRBJ1-1, with 8 bases matching TRBD1. V dropped 3 bases and J dropped 0; count of bases not matched to a gene: 3. From germline, CDR1 is MDHEN and CDR2 SYDVKM. The CDR3 consists of 15 residues. The CDR3 DNA is TGTGCCAGCAGTTTGAGGACAGGGATGAACACTGAAGCTTTCTTT. As protein: CASSLRTGMNTEAFF.

V is TRBV7-9 and J is TRBJ2-2; D remains ambiguous. From germline, CDR1 is SEHNR and CDR2 FQNEAQ (reference sequence). The V end lost 4 bases, the J end lost 2 bases, and 8 bases lay between the germline ends. This CDR3 contains 14 residues. The CDR3 region has the DNA TGTGCCAGCAGCTCAAACCCCAACACCGGGGAGCTGTTTTTT. Residues: CASSSNPNTGELFF.

This clonotype is termed medium-sized (0.01 to 0.1%). The rearrangement joins TRBV4-1 to TRBJ1-6; a weak D match, TRBD1 (5 bases). The V gene lost 6 bases and the J gene lost 10 bases, with 16 bases spanning the gap. The CDR3 covers 14 residues. The germline gives CDR1 MGHRA, CDR2 YSYEKL. CDR3 residues: CASSPRGGNSPLHF. The CDR3 DNA sequence: TGCGCCAGCAGTCCGCGGGGGGGTAACTCACCCCTCCACTTT.

This clonotype is termed medium-sized. The chain carries TRBV11-2 and TRBJ2-2, with 10 bases fitting TRBD1. The J segment lost 4 bases and the V segment lost 5 bases, leaving 4 bases of the junction unmatched. The CDR3 is made up of 15 amino acids. Germline V gene data show CDR1 as SGHAT and CDR2 as FQNNGV. The CDR3 loop is CASSPWTGGTGELFF. The DNA of the CDR3 is TGTGCCAGCAGCCCGTGGACAGGGGGCACCGGGGAGCTGTTTTTT.

The sample holds a few counts of this clonotype. V is TRBV7-3 and J is TRBJ2-7; D possibly corresponds to TRBD2 (6 bases). This CDR3 is 14 amino acids long. With 1 base removed from V and 5 bases from J, the gap between germline ends came to 12 bases. The germline V gene has CDR1 SGHTA and CDR2 FQGTGA. The CDR3 DNA is TGTGCCAGCAGCTTAAATGGGGGGTCCGACGAGCAGTACTTC. It encodes CASSLNGGSDEQYF.

V and J are TRBV5-1 and TRBJ1-1, with 9 bases identical to TRBD1. Trimming cost V 2 bases and J 4 bases; bases outside gene matches: 6. The CDR3 length is 15 residues. The germline CDR1 and CDR2 sequences are SGHRS and YFSETQ. The CDR3 DNA reads as TGCGCCAGCAGCTTACAGACAGGGGGAGGCACTGAAGCTTTCTTT. Its protein is CASSLQTGGGTEAFF.